The sequence of this T cell receptor (beta chain) was determined in a study of T cells in Graves' hyperthyroidism and ophthalmopathy. Germline V lookup: CDR1 MNHEY, CDR2 SMNVEV (reference sequence). The CDR3 consists of 14 residues. V was cut by 5 bases and J by 1 base, with 11 bases left in between. TCR beta CDR3 regions were amplified from RNA transcripts. HTBI primers were used for first-round RT-PCR of the TCR CDR3. MiXCR, run by TCRdb on the multiplex PCR reads, gives a single entry per CDR3 protein. The table lists just under 750,000 distinct CDR3 sequences, about a third of them singletons. The sequence derives from a woman in her forties with Graves' hyperthyroidism. Input material: blood. This sequence joins TRBV27 and TRBJ1-1, with D possibly matching TRBD1 (5 bases). CDR3 bases: TGTGCCAGCAGTCAGGGAGTGGAGAACACTGAAGCTTTCTTT. It yields the protein CASSQGVENTEAFF.